This paragraph reports one T cell receptor (beta chain). The data were obtained in a study of blood T cell repertoires in COVID-19. Study-level information: T cells, B-cell-depleted T cells, or PBMCs supplied cDNA or gDNA.

V lost 6 bases and J 7 bases, leaving 15 bases between the germline ends. Germline-derived CDR1 and CDR2 are PRHDT and FYEKMQ (reference sequence). This CDR3 has 13 amino acids. Assay used: immunoSEQ multiplex PCR; TCRdb lists only in-frame clones, some missing. In the table there are under 250,000 clones, over 75% of which are singletons. Input material: PBMCs or T cells enriched from blood (not recorded which). The sequence derives from a woman in her fifties or sixties with acute COVID-19. The V and J genes are TRBV13 and TRBJ1-2; D might be TRBD1 (5 bases). CDR3 residues: CASRFDRSGGYTF. Here the CDR3 DNA reads TGTGCCAGCAGATTCGACAGAAGTGGTGGCTACACCTTC.